This T cell receptor beta chain comes out of a study of CD8 T cells in ankylosing spondylitis. Findings and limits, study-wide: In ankylosing spondylitis patients, matched synovial fluid reportedly showed significant enrichment of disease-linked clones. Disease-linked clones were CD8+ and relatively rare in peripheral blood. In ankylosing spondylitis blood, a motif of roughly eight highly homologous TCR beta variants appeared characteristic.

With regard to this clonotype: As yet, its antigen is unknown.

Trimming removed 5 bases from V and 2 bases from J; junction bases left unmatched: 2. Germline V lookup: CDR1 DFQATT, CDR2 SNEGSKA (reference sequence). The CDR3 has 12 amino acids. TCRdb fed the 5' RACE reads into MiXCR, producing one record per CDR3 protein. The sample lists around 280,000 distinct CDR3 sequences, 20% seen once, with about 8.2% in the top ten. The gene calls are TRBV20-1 and TRBJ1-2, with TRBD1 identical over 7 bases. The sequence was obtained from a male donor with ankylosing spondylitis or in good health (not recorded which). The sequencing sample was made of blood, either unsorted or a sorted T cell fraction (not recorded which). CDR3 sequence: CSAETGNYGYTF. The CDR3 region has the DNA TGCAGTGCTGAGACAGGGAACTATGGCTACACCTTC.